This T cell receptor (beta chain) was found in a study of T cells in Graves' hyperthyroidism and ophthalmopathy. Diagnoses were established using clinical symptoms, serum thyroxine and TRAb, thyroid ultrasound and orbital computed tomography. CDR1 is KGHDR and CDR2 is SFDVKD in the germline V gene. This CDR3 region has 15 residues. RNA transcripts were the template for amplifying TCR beta CDR3 regions. A set of HTBI primers served as the primers for a first-round RT-PCR of the TCR CDR3. TCRdb reprocessed the multiplex PCR reads with MiXCR, giving one entry per CDR3 protein. The sample has 660,000 or so distinct CDR3 sequences, about 45% seen once. Regarding this clonotype: The junction shows a germline mismatch at one end, possibly a read error.

The sequence was collected from an adult man with Graves' disease, either hyperthyroidism or ophthalmopathy (not recorded which). This chain joins TRBV24-1 and TRBJ1-2; TRBD1 matches 8 bases. Material: peripheral blood or thyroid tissue (not recorded which). CDR3 in amino acids: CASSGSHRGNYGYTF. CDR3 DNA: TGTGCCAGCAGTGGATCCCACAGGGGGAACTATGGCTACACCTTC.